Reported below is one TCR beta chain. In this sample, this clone turned up a few times. Its binding antigen is unknown. No much larger clone is present one base from it, and per-base qualities are unavailable. Whole blood was collected in K2EDTA tubes by collaborating institutions according to the institutions' own protocols. Collaborator samples were shipped for TCRbeta analysis as frozen whole blood, isolated PBMCs, or DNA extracted from either sample type. Sequences SGHRS (CDR1) and YFSETQ (CDR2) are obtained from the germline V gene. V has 4 bases trimmed and J has 1 base trimmed; junction bases matching no gene number 2. Inclusive of the bounding cysteine and phenylalanine, the CDR3 is 15 residues long. The DNA shown is the 45-base CDR3, in frame from base 1. The data stem from a study of blood T cell repertoires in COVID-19 (dated by TCRdb to 2019 to 2021). Study-level background: Collaborator samples came from the United States, Italy and Spain and covered acute and convalescent phases of COVID-19. The material from the prospective study consisted of cDNA or gDNA derived from T cells, B-cell-depleted T cells, or PBMCs. Subjects who had been exposed to COVID-19, were actively infected with it, or had recovered from it provided the deeply sampled blood TCRbeta repertoires that made up the dataset. The repertoires were released in a freely available public database meant as a resource for research on the immune response to SARS-CoV-2. Samples came from the ongoing ImmuneRACE study (first 160 participants) plus 1,254 subjects from 6 global collaborators. Nearly every sample came with metadata listing a de-identified subject ID, COVID-19 status, age in years and sex. Where HLA class I and class II types were available, the types were taken from metadata supplied by the sample provider, not from assay-based typing. The paper's findings and limits, for the study overall: How much clinical and demographic metadata was included differed by source and by participant, and the metadata was provided uncurated.

TCRbeta CDR3 regions were amplified from genomic DNA using the immunoSEQ Assay, a bias-controlled multiplex PCR. The study's processing was this. Within the assay, amplification of reference gene primers was used to estimate how many nucleated cells each sample contained. To quantify the absolute abundance of each unique TCRbeta CDR3 rearrangement, sequence reads were collapsed and filtered. For each sample, productive Simpson clonality was calculated as the square root of Simpson's diversity index across productive rearrangements. Imported from immuneACCESS, the table was reduced by TCRdb to in-frame sequences with V and J called. These copies leave out some clones; in studies compared against another copy, an unresolved V gene accounts for under half, and the cause of the remainder is not known. D and trimming were read from the DNA, whereas the V and J calls and clone size are those reported in that table. This sample gives around 380,000 clones in total; around 84% of them show up just once. Under 1.2% of the sample rests with the top ten.

The sequence links TRBV5-1 to TRBJ1-1, with TRBD1 matching 12 junction bases. The source is a human donor with acute or convalescent COVID-19. The donor label of this sample is uncertain. The specimen was peripheral blood. The CDR3 reads CASSGTGGANTEAFF. Read as DNA, the sequence is TGCGCCAGCAGCGGGACAGGGGGCGCGAACACTGAAGCTTTCTTT.